These 16 T cell receptor beta chains share one sample of origin, sequenced in a study of T cells in Graves' hyperthyroidism and ophthalmopathy. TCR beta CDR3 region amplification was performed from RNA transcripts. The primer set for the first-round RT-PCR of the TCR CDR3 was HTBI. Via MiXCR, TCRdb re-called the multiplex PCR reads, giving one row per CDR3 protein. This sample yields about 590,000 distinct CDR3 sequences, of which about 14% are seen a single time; roughly 7.1% belongs to the top ten. The specimen was blood. Receptors originate from a woman aged 18-35 years with Graves' ophthalmopathy.

The gene calls are TRBV27 and TRBJ1-2; the D is unclear. Germline CDR1 MNHEY, CDR2 SMNVEV (reference sequence). The CDR3 is 15 residues long. Trimming took 2 bases from V and 6 from J, leaving 16 bases between them. The CDR3 sequence is CASSLKWVVQDGYTF. The CDR3 bases are TGTGCCAGCAGTTTAAAGTGGGTGGTGCAGGATGGCTACACCTTC.

This clonotype showed up just a few times. The rearrangement links TRBV15 to TRBJ2-2; TRBD2 is a possible D gene (6 bases). From germline, CDR1 is LNHNV and CDR2 YYDKDF (reference sequence). Trimming shortened V by 5 bases and J by 4 bases, and 17 bases separated the two germline ends. The CDR3 length is 16 residues. CDR3: CATSGLALLRTGELFF. CDR3 DNA: TGTGCCACCAGCGGCCTAGCGTTACTCCGCACCGGGGAGCTGTTTTTT.

With regard to this clonotype: This sequence may be a read error, since a much larger clone differs from it by one base. V is TRBV6-2 or TRBV6-3 and J is TRBJ2-4; TRBD1 matches 7 bases. Germline CDR1 and CDR2: MNHEY and SVGEGT. After removal of 5 bases from V and 8 bases from J, the junction contained 9 bases not matched to a gene. This CDR3 is built from 14 residues. This CDR3 reads CASSLRGYGDIQYF. The CDR3 coding sequence is TGTGCCAGCAGTCTCAGGGGGTATGGAGACATTCAGTACTTC.

This clonotype showed up many times. This chain links TRBV9 with TRBJ2-3; D is possibly TRBD2 (5 bases). The germline V gene has CDR1 SGDLS and CDR2 YYNGEE. The CDR3 totals 14 residues. Trimming took 0 bases from V and 2 from J, leaving 7 bases between them. CDR3 protein: CASSVAGSTDTQYF. DNA for the CDR3: TGTGCCAGCAGCGTAGCGGGATCCACAGATACGCAGTATTTT. The full variable domain, its missing parts supplied by reference TRBV9 and TRBJ2-3, is DSGVTQTPKHLITATGQRVTLRCSPRSGDLSVYWYQQSLDQGLQFLIQYYNGEERAKGNILERFSAQQFPDLHSELNLSSLELGDSALYFCASSVAGSTDTQYFGPGTRLTVL.

This clonotype was found once. This chain joins TRBV11-2 and TRBJ1-1; no definite D call. V lost 5 bases and J 4 bases, leaving 17 bases between the germline ends. The CDR3 consists of 15 residues. Per the germline V gene, CDR1 is SGHAT and CDR2 is FQNNGV. CDR3 loop: CASSPRTDPSTEAFF. The CDR3, as DNA: TGTGCCAGCAGCCCGAGGACGGACCCGAGCACTGAAGCTTTCTTT.

The V and J genes are TRBV2 and TRBJ1-5, with 11 bases lining up with TRBD1. The germline V gene has CDR1 SNHLY and CDR2 FYNNEI. The CDR3 loop spans 15 amino acids. The V and J ends lost 6 bases and 5 bases, in that order; junction bases with no gene match: 6. CDR3 in DNA: TGTGCCAGCAGCACGGACAGGGGGCTCCATCAGCCCCAGCATTTT. Amino acid sequence: CASSTDRGLHQPQHF.

This clonotype was counted between two and nine times. The V gene is TRBV5-5, the J gene TRBJ1-2; the D is unclear. The CDR3 spans 14 residues. V lost 1 base and J 2 bases, leaving 9 bases between the germline ends. CDR1 is SGHKS and CDR2 is YYEKEE in the germline V gene (reference sequence). CDR3 protein: CASSLTETNYGYTF. In DNA form, the CDR3 reads TGTGCCAGCAGCTTGACAGAGACAAACTATGGCTACACCTTC.

This clonotype was counted at least ten times. The chain is built from TRBV6-2 or TRBV6-3 and TRBJ2-1, with 10 bases matching TRBD2. The CDR3 runs 15 residues. Germline CDR1 is MNHEY and CDR2 is SVGEGT. The J segment lost 7 bases and the V segment lost 6 bases, leaving 9 bases of the junction unmatched. The CDR3 DNA sequence: TGTGCCAGCAGAACCGTAGCGGGAGGCCCAAATGAGCAGTTCTTC. Translated: CASRTVAGGPNEQFF.

This clonotype has at least ten counts. The chain employs TRBV20-1 and TRBJ2-3; 11 bases agree with TRBD1. Germline assignment: CDR1 DFQATT and CDR2 SNEGSKA (reference sequence). The CDR3 extends over 15 amino acids. Germline trimming cut 5 bases from V and 3 bases from J; bases unmatched to any gene: 7. The CDR3 DNA reads as TGCAGTGCTGCTTGGGACAGGGGGGTGACAGATACGCAGTATTTT. Its translation: CSAAWDRGVTDTQYF.

This clonotype was observed a few times. The V and J genes are TRBV12-3 or TRBV12-4 and TRBJ2-1; D may correspond to TRBD1 or TRBD2 (6 bases each). The CDR3 runs to 14 residues. Trimming shortened V by 8 bases and J by 4 bases, and 15 bases separated the two germline ends. In DNA form, the CDR3 reads TGTGCCAGCTCGGTTGGAGGGGGGTACAATGAGCAGTTCTTC. Translated: CASSVGGGYNEQFF.

The chain couples TRBV19 to TRBJ1-2; TRBD1 might be the D (6 bases). V was trimmed by 3 bases and J by 7 bases, leaving 12 bases between them. The CDR3 is 13 amino acids. Germline values: CDR1 LNHDA, CDR2 SQIVND (reference sequence). In nucleotides, the CDR3 is TGTGCCAGTAGTATCGGAGCCAGGGGTGGCTACACCTTC. Translated: CASSIGARGGYTF.

This clonotype was counted ten times or more. The J gene is TRBJ2-2, the V gene TRBV3-1, with 12 bases fitting TRBD1. CDR3 length equals 18 residues. Per germline, CDR1 LGHDT and CDR2 YNNKEL (reference sequence). V lost 5 bases to trimming and J lost 0 bases; unmatched junction nucleotides: 7. The CDR3 DNA follows: TGTGCCAGCAGCAGGGACAGGGGGCTCAACCCGAACACCGGGGAGCTGTTTTTT. Protein product: CASSRDRGLNPNTGELFF.

A few counts support this clonotype. The chain couples TRBV4-1 to TRBJ1-1; 8 positions agree with TRBD1. Germline assignment: CDR1 MGHRA and CDR2 YSYEKL. V lost 3 bases and J lost 8; bases outside the gene matches: 11. There are 15 residues in the CDR3. The CDR3 DNA is TGCGCCAGCAGCCACCCGACAGGGGCCGCATTAGAAGCTTTCTTT. Amino acid sequence: CASSHPTGAALEAFF.

In its sample, this clonotype was seen many times. This chain links TRBV29-1 with TRBJ2-1; 11 nucleotides match TRBD2. CDR1 is SQVTM, CDR2 ANQGSEA, per germline. J lost 7 bases, V lost 6 bases, and 23 bases had no gene match. The CDR3 consists of 19 residues. The CDR3 loop is CSVPPYPTVSGREGNEQFF. CDR3 DNA: TGCAGCGTGCCTCCCTACCCCACGGTTAGCGGGAGGGAAGGTAATGAGCAGTTCTTC.

This clonotype appeared many times. This sequence joins TRBV20-1 and TRBJ2-7; TRBD2 aligns across 7 bases. Germline loops: CDR1 DFQATT, CDR2 SNEGSKA (reference sequence). The ends lost 6 bases at V and 6 bases at J; junction bases unmatched: 14. The CDR3 runs 14 residues. CDR3 protein: CSAAWGRAASEQYF. As DNA, the CDR3 is TGCAGTGCCGCTTGGGGGAGGGCCGCTTCCGAGCAGTACTTC.

Turning to this clonotype: This may stem from a read error, because a much larger clone lies one nucleotide away. The V call is TRBV6-1, the J call TRBJ2-1; 9 nucleotides match TRBD1. The V gene end was trimmed by 6 bases and the J gene end by 10 bases; junction bases not matched to a gene: 10. The CDR3 has 14 amino acids. CDR1 and CDR2 from the germline V gene are MNHNS and SASEGT. The CDR3 nucleotides are TGTGCCAGCAGCCAGGGGACAGGGTGGGACGAGCAGTTCTTC. It specifies CASSQGTGWDEQFF.